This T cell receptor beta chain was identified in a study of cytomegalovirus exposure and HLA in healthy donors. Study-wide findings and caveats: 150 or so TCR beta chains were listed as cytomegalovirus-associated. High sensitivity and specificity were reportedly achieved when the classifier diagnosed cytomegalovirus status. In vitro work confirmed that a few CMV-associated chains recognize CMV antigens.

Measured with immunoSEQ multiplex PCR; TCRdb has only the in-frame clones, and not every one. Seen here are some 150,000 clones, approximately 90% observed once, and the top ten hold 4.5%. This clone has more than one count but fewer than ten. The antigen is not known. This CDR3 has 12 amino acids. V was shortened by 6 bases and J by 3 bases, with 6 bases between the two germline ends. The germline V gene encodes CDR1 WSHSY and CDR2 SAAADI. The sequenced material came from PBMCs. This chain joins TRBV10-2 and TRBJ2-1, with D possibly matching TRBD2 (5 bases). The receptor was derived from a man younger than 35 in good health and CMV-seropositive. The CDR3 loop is CASRADYNEQFF. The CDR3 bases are TGCGCCAGCAGAGCGGACTACAATGAGCAGTTCTTC.